A single T cell receptor (beta chain) is shown here with its context. Its target is unknown. This entry belongs to a study of pediatric ulcerative colitis. Study-level background: Fewer than ten patients showed pancolitis and two showed left-sided colitis.

TCRdb's table, derived via immunoSEQ multiplex PCR, lists solely in-frame clones and lacks some. This table has over 45,000 clones, 60% to 85% appearing once. This CDR3 spans 14 amino acids. V lost 4 bases and J lost 2, with 12 bases in between. CDR1 and CDR2 from the germline V gene are LNHDA and SQIVND (reference sequence). During colonoscopy, one to two rectal pinch biopsies were collected. Study-level points and caveats: Clonal expansions reduced rectal repertoire diversity in acute severe colitis.

Sequenced input: gut tissue. The clonotype originates from a girl aged 5-17 years with moderate ulcerative colitis. The V call is TRBV19, the J call TRBJ2-7; D unclear. The CDR3 bases are TGTGCCAGTAGTACCCGACAAGGAGCCTACGAGCAGTACTTC. Its translation is CASSTRQGAYEQYF.